Sequencing of this T cell receptor (beta chain) was carried out in a study of metastatic and nonmetastatic thyroid tumors. The table lists this clone with many counts. Every patient was untreated before thyroid surgery. TCRdb re-analyzed the PCR reads through MiXCR. There are around 22,000 clones in the sample; 10% to 11% occur only once, and 25% to 30% lies in the top ten. This CDR3 region has 16 residues. Trimming removed 4 bases from V and 0 bases from J, with 13 bases in between. CDR1 and CDR2 (germline): SGHVS, FQNEAQ. This receptor was obtained from a female donor with papillary thyroid cancer or a benign thyroid nodule (not recorded which). Some clones in this sample may be carry-over from other donors' samples. Sequencing used blood. The chain couples TRBV7-8 to TRBJ1-5; weak D call: TRBD1 (5 bases). The CDR3 coding sequence is TGTGCCAGCAGCTACGAGACAGCACCTAGCAATCAGCCCCAGCATTTT. This sequence encodes CASSYETAPSNQPQHF.